This TCR beta chain originates from a study of T-cell memory formation after mild COVID-19. Study information: TCR clusters were largely donor specific.

TCRdb reprocessed the 5' RACE reads with MiXCR, giving one entry per CDR3 protein. This sample has almost 550,000 distinct CDR3 sequences, with around 21% found just once. Study-wide points: Contracting clones from day 15 to 85 showed balanced CD4/CD8; later expanders favored CD4+. Pre-infection memory carried some responding clones, suggesting that cross-reactive memory joined.

The V end lost 4 bases, the J end lost 3 bases, and 9 bases lay between the germline ends. The CDR3 contains 13 residues. Germline V CDR1 and CDR2: KGHDR, SFDVKD. This clonotype showed up just a few times. Its target is not known. Sequencing was performed on PBMCs or a T cell subset sorted from them (not recorded which). The receptor comes from an adult woman who had mild COVID-19 (a few samples of this study predate the infection). Cell type and time point are not known. This sequence joins TRBV24-1 and TRBJ2-7; D could derive from TRBD1 or TRBD2 (5 bases each). The CDR3 sequence: CATSEAGSYEQYF. The CDR3 nucleotides are TGTGCCACCAGTGAGGCAGGGAGCTACGAGCAGTACTTC.